The T cell receptor beta chain described here comes from a study of prognosis after radiotherapy for stage I lung cancer. Overall study context: No patient had concurrent therapy with stereotactic body radiotherapy.

This clonotype was observed many times. Its antigen is as yet unknown. Study-wide results and caveats: Patients who had metastases reportedly showed TRBV and TRBJ gene usage that varied from that of patients who did not.

Two-round multiplex PCR on genomic DNA was the method by which TCR beta CDR3 was amplified. Gene-specific TRBV and TRBJ primers were used in PCR round one. Amplification in the second PCR round was performed with universal primers. In TCRdb, the multiplex PCR reads were re-called with MiXCR into one record per CDR3 protein. The table has around 30,000 distinct CDR3 sequences, around 30% seen once. The material sequenced was PBMCs, taken before or after stereotactic body radiation therapy (not recorded which). This TCR derives from a donor aged 50 or older with non-small cell lung cancer.

This chain's CDR3 is CASEVDTQYF. CDR3 coding DNA: TGTGCCAGCGAGGTGGATACGCAGTATTTT. V gene TRBV2 combines with J gene TRBJ2-3; D is unclear. The CDR3 contains 10 residues. V was trimmed by 8 bases and J by 6 bases, leaving 6 bases between them. Germline CDR1 is SNHLY and CDR2 is FYNNEI.